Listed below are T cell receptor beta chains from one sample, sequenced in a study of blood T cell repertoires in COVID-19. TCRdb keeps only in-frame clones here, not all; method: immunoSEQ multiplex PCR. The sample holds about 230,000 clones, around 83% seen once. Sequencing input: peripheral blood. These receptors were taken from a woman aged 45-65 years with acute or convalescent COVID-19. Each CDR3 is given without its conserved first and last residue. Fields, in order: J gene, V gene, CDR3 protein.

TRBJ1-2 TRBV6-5 ASSLDRQVNYGYT
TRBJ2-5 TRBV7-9 ASSSGQGARETQY
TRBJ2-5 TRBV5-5 ASSSSETQY
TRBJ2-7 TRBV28 ASSLGGQGAGEQY
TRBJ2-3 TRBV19 ASSMGTSGRAVPDTQY
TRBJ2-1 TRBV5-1 ASSLDRGSYNEQF
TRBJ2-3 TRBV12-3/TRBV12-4 ASSFATGSKQY
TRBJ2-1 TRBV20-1 SGDRGNEQF
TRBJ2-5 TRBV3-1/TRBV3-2 ASSQDREGRSTETQY
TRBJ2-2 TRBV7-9 ASGRTITGELF
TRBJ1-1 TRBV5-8 ASSQGTGVSTEAF
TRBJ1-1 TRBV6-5 ASRRQGARTEAF
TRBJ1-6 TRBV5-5 ASSSQQGNNSPLH
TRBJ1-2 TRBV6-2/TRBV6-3 ASSTGLFYT
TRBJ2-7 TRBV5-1 ASSLEPGVREQY
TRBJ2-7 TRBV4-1 ASSREGGASYEQY
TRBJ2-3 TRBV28 ASPPIAGAGTDTQY
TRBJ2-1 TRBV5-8 ASSLSGYNEQF
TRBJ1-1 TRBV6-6 ASSYSPEITEAF
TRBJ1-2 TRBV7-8 ASSLLASGYGYT
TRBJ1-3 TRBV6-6 ASRPEGSGNTIY
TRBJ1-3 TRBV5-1 ASSMGWRENTIY
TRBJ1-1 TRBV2 ASRYGGGDTEAF